These 29 T cell receptor beta chains share one sample of origin, sequenced in a study of CD8+ T cells in alopecia areata. Treatment in this sample: oral pan-JAK inhibitor, 5-10 mg twice daily. RNA extraction and reverse transcription yielded cDNA as sequencing template. The data were produced by immunoSEQ multiplex PCR, yet TCRdb's version contains in-frame clones alone and is incomplete. The repertoire consists of fewer than 250,000 clones, with 64% occurring once and the leading ten covering 4% to 5%. Sequencing used CD4+ T cells sorted from blood, obtained at week 4, from a patient treated with tofacitinib. The source is a human donor with alopecia areata.

The chain uses TRBV7-2 and TRBJ1-6; D unresolved. V was trimmed by 5 bases and J by 9 bases, leaving 11 bases between them. CDR1 SGHTA and CDR2 FQGNSA come from the germline V gene. The CDR3 has 13 residues. The CDR3 DNA follows: TGTGCCAGCAGCCCGAATATCGGTTCACCCCTCCACTTT. Translating it yields CASSPNIGSPLHF.

J is TRBJ2-2 and V is TRBV29-1, with 11 bases identical to TRBD1. Germline CDR1 reads SQVTM; CDR2 reads ANQGSEA. After removal of 1 base from V and 4 bases from J, the junction contained 11 bases not matched to a gene. This CDR3 is built from 18 residues. CDR3 residues: CSVEASLDRGLGTGELFF. The CDR3 DNA is TGCAGCGTTGAAGCCTCACTGGACAGGGGGCTCGGCACCGGGGAGCTGTTTTTT.

The chain is built from TRBV30 and TRBJ1-3; unclear D gene. The CDR3 loop spans 14 amino acids. Germline CDR1 is GTSNPN and CDR2 is SVGIG (reference sequence). V was shortened by 0 bases and J by 0 bases, with 6 bases between the two germline ends. CDR3 sequence reads: CAWSVRVSGNTIYF. The CDR3 bases are TGTGCCTGGAGTGTACGAGTCTCTGGAAACACCATATATTTT.

The chain recombines TRBV10-3 with TRBJ2-5; D may match TRBD1 or TRBD2 (6 bases each). Trimming removed 6 bases from V and 5 bases from J, with 16 bases in between. Looked up from germline, CDR1 is ENHRY and CDR2 is SYGVKD. The CDR3 totals 14 residues. CDR3 amino acids: CAISPGAGLETQYF. CDR3 bases: TGTGCCATCAGCCCGGGGGCTGGTCTGGAGACCCAGTACTTC.

To note about this clone: The junction departs from the called germline gene at one end, perhaps through a read error. The V gene is TRBV19, the J gene TRBJ2-5; perhaps D is TRBD1 or TRBD2 (5 bases each). The CDR3 loop spans 16 amino acids. The germline CDR1 and CDR2 sequences are LNHDA and SQIVND (reference sequence). This chain's CDR3 is CASSISFRGAQEAQYF. CDR3 sequence (DNA): TGTGCCAGTAGTATTTCTTTCCGGGGCGCCCAAGAGGCCCAGTACTTC.

This rearrangement joins TRBV9 to TRBJ2-2, with 8 bases identical to TRBD2. Germline-derived CDR1 and CDR2 are SGDLS and YYNGEE. With V trimmed by 5 bases and J by 3 bases, 6 bases remained unmatched. The CDR3 has 15 amino acids. CDR3 protein: CASSKAGAYTGELFF. CDR3 sequence (DNA): TGTGCCAGCAGTAAAGCGGGGGCCTACACCGGGGAGCTGTTTTTT.

This clone was seen more than once but under ten times. The CDR3 sequence: CASSLTGTGTETQYF. In DNA form, the CDR3 reads TGTGCCAGCAGCCTAACGGGGACAGGGACAGAGACCCAGTACTTC. The V gene is TRBV5-4, the J gene TRBJ2-5, with 9 bases aligning to TRBD1. The CDR3 runs to 15 residues. After removal of 4 bases from V and 4 bases from J, the junction contained 8 bases not matched to a gene. Germline V gene sequence: CDR1 SGHNT, CDR2 YYREEE (reference sequence).

CDR3 amino acids: CASSYSRLPGETQYF. In nucleotides, the CDR3 is TGTGCCAGCAGTTACTCGAGACTACCGGGGGAGACCCAGTACTTC. The genes are TRBV6-5 and TRBJ2-5, with a tentative D call TRBD2 (5 bases). Germline V lookup: CDR1 MNHEY, CDR2 SVGAGI. V lost 0 bases, J lost 5 bases, and 13 bases lay in between. This CDR3 is 15 amino acids long.

The chain links TRBV5-1 to TRBJ2-3; 12 bases are a match to TRBD2. The CDR3 is 17 amino acids. The germline CDR1 and CDR2 sequences are SGHRS and YFSETQ. V lost 2 bases, J lost 10 bases, and 14 bases stayed unmatched. The chain's CDR3 is CASSFPIRLAGARAQYF. CDR3 DNA: TGCGCCAGCAGCTTCCCTATAAGACTAGCGGGGGCCCGGGCGCAGTATTTT.

The chain links TRBV6-5 to TRBJ1-1; D possibly corresponds to TRBD1 (5 bases). Germline values: CDR1 MNHEY, CDR2 SVGAGI. Between the trimmed V and J ends, which lost 0 bases and 5 bases, there was a span of 10 bases. The CDR3 runs 14 residues. This CDR3 reads CASSYSGGGTEAFF. CDR3 coding DNA: TGTGCCAGCAGTTACTCGGGGGGAGGAACTGAAGCTTTCTTT.

This clone turned up a few times. The sample carries other DNA sequences with the same CDR3. The chain carries TRBV18 and TRBJ1-5; no firm D call. CDR3 size: 13 residues. Per germline, CDR1 KGHSH and CDR2 LQKENI. V was pared by 2 bases and J by 1 base, with 3 bases between. CDR3 loop: CASSPGSNQPQHF. The CDR3 DNA sequence: TGTGCCAGCTCACCAGGGAGCAATCAGCCCCAGCATTTT.

The rearrangement links TRBV4-3 to TRBJ2-3, with 9 bases identical to TRBD2. CDR3 length equals 17 residues. Per the germline V gene, CDR1 is LGHNA and CDR2 is YSLEER. Trimming removed 0 bases from V and 0 bases from J; junction bases left unmatched: 4. The CDR3 here is CASSQDVSGGSTDTQYF. For the CDR3, the DNA is TGCGCCAGCAGCCAAGATGTGAGCGGGGGGAGCACAGATACGCAGTATTTT.

The chain has TRBV20-1 and TRBJ1-2; D is ambiguous. Germline loops: CDR1 DFQATT, CDR2 SNEGSKA (reference sequence). The CDR3 totals 11 residues. Trimming shortened V by 6 bases and J by 2 bases, and 7 bases separated the two germline ends. For the CDR3, the DNA is TGCAGTGCGGAGGCCAACTATGGCTACACCTTC. This encodes CSAEANYGYTF.

The CDR3 DNA reads TGCGCCAGCAGCTTGGCCGATGCCTACGAGCAGTACTTC. As protein: CASSLADAYEQYF. The chain couples TRBV5-1 to TRBJ2-7; the D is unclear. This CDR3 has 13 residues. The germline V gene encodes CDR1 SGHRS and CDR2 YFSETQ. The ends were cut back, 0 bases at V and 2 bases at J, with 6 bases in the middle.

V usage is TRBV5-1 and J usage is TRBJ1-1; no clear D. Germline V gene lookup returns CDR1 SGHRS and CDR2 YFSETQ. V shed 1 base and J shed 0 bases, with 7 bases lying between them. CDR3 size: 14 residues. The CDR3 reads CASSLSRMNTEAFF. Here the CDR3 DNA reads TGCGCCAGCAGCTTGTCCAGGATGAACACTGAAGCTTTCTTT.

There are a few counts of this clone. The rearrangement uses TRBV21-1 and TRBJ2-1; the table's D call, TRBD1, has no DNA check behind it. TRBV21-1 is designated a pseudogene. The length of the CDR3 is 14 residues. The CDR3 protein is CASSKWNRVNEQFF. In nucleotides, the CDR3 is TGTGCCAGCAGCAAATGGAACAGGGTGAATGAGCAGTTCTTC.

This clone has just a few counts. The gene calls are TRBV11-2 and TRBJ1-1, with a tentative D call TRBD1 (5 bases). CDR1 and CDR2 (germline): SGHAT, FQNNGV. The CDR3 runs to 12 residues. Trimming cost V 5 bases and J 11 bases, with 15 bases left between them. CDR3 loop: CASSPDRLRAFF. CDR3 sequence (DNA): TGTGCCAGCAGCCCAGACAGATTACGGGCTTTCTTT.

J is TRBJ1-1 and V is TRBV2; D gene uncertain. V shed 4 bases and J shed 5 bases, with 5 bases lying between them. Germline CDR1 SNHLY, CDR2 FYNNEI. This CDR3 spans 11 amino acids. CDR3 nucleotide sequence: TGTGCCAGCAGTGCGAGGACTGAAGCTTTCTTT. The encoded protein is CASSARTEAFF. Supplemented by reference TRBV2 and TRBJ1-1, the full variable domain reads EPEVTQTPSHQVTQMGQEVILRCVPISNHLYFYWYRQILGQKVEFLVSFYNNEISEKSEIFDDQFSVERPDGSNFTLKIRSTKLEDSAMYFCASSARTEAFFGQGTRLTVV.

This rearrangement joins TRBV29-1 to TRBJ2-3; maybe TRBD2 (5 bases). Germline values: CDR1 SQVTM, CDR2 ANQGSEA. The CDR3 is 15 residues long. V lost 6 bases and J lost 0, with 16 bases in between. Here the CDR3 reads CSVEGRRGSTDTQYF. The CDR3 DNA is TGCAGCGTCGAGGGAAGACGCGGTAGCACAGATACGCAGTATTTT.

V and J are TRBV2 and TRBJ1-5; TRBD1 is a possible D gene (5 bases). The V gene lost 3 bases and the J gene lost 1 base, with 7 bases spanning the gap. Germline V lookup: CDR1 SNHLY, CDR2 FYNNEI. The CDR3 is 14 residues long. The CDR3 sequence: CASSDWGSNQPQHF. CDR3 nucleotide sequence: TGTGCCAGCAGTGATTGGGGCAGCAATCAGCCCCAGCATTTT.

V and J are TRBV7-9 and TRBJ2-3; D unresolved. V lost 0 bases and J 6 bases, leaving 7 bases between the germline ends. Germline CDR1 and CDR2: SEHNR and FQNEAQ (reference sequence). CDR3 length: 13 amino acids. The CDR3 is CASSLAEWDTQYF. The DNA for the CDR3 is TGTGCCAGCAGCTTAGCGGAATGGGATACGCAGTATTTT.

The chain joins TRBV23-1 to TRBJ1-5; D is ambiguous. TRBV23-1 counts as an open reading frame of uncertain function. The CDR3 runs to 21 residues. Trimming left V 4 bases short and J 0 bases short, with 28 bases between. The CDR3 nucleotides are TGCGCCAGCAGTCTCCTTTATTTGGCTTGGCAGCGGAAAGATAGCAATCAGCCCCAGCATTTT. Translation: CASSLLYLAWQRKDSNQPQHF.

This clone was counted only a few times. V and J are TRBV29-1 and TRBJ2-7; D is ambiguous. With 4 bases removed from V and 2 bases from J, the gap between germline ends came to 12 bases. The CDR3 sequence is 13 residues long. The germline V gene encodes CDR1 SQVTM and CDR2 ANQGSEA. The CDR3 loop reads CSVVPAVPYEQYF. CDR3 in DNA: TGCAGCGTTGTTCCGGCGGTACCCTACGAGCAGTACTTC.

The gene calls are TRBV29-1 and TRBJ1-2; unclear D gene. CDR1 is SQVTM, CDR2 ANQGSEA, per germline. V was trimmed by 6 bases and J by 7 bases, leaving 24 bases between them. The CDR3 has 15 amino acids. The DNA of the CDR3 is TGCAGCGTCATTCCGGGAGGCCAACTTCTGGGTGGCTACACCTTC. This gives the protein CSVIPGGQLLGGYTF.

This clone has a handful of counts. The gene calls are TRBV6-1 and TRBJ1-6; D not certain. The germline gives CDR1 MNHNS, CDR2 SASEGT. Trimming removed 2 bases at V and 0 bases at J, with 14 bases between. This CDR3 is 18 amino acids long. Here the CDR3 DNA reads TGTGCCAGCAGTGAATCCTCAGTCGCTGTCTCCTATAATTCACCCCTCCACTTT. Amino acid sequence: CASSESSVAVSYNSPLHF.

Only a few counts were recorded for this clone. This chain uses TRBV15 with TRBJ2-7; D unresolved. The CDR3 contains 15 residues. Germline V CDR1 and CDR2: LNHNV, YYDKDF (reference sequence). V was pared by 1 base and J by 3 bases, with 13 bases between. CDR3 protein: CATSRGVSGIYEQYF. CDR3 nucleotide sequence: TGTGCCACCAGCAGAGGCGTCTCTGGGATCTACGAGCAGTACTTC.

This clone was seen more than once but under ten times. This chain uses TRBV4-1 with TRBJ1-4; D is unresolved. V lost 1 base to trimming and J lost 5 bases, with 14 bases between them. Per germline, CDR1 MGHRA and CDR2 YSYEKL. This CDR3 is 16 amino acids long. This CDR3 reads CASSQGAVPFNEKLFF. In nucleotides, the CDR3 is TGCGCCAGCAGCCAAGGGGCAGTCCCATTCAATGAAAAACTGTTTTTT.

CDR3 protein: CASSQRLAGGRSTDTQYF. For the CDR3, the DNA is TGCGCCAGCAGCCAACGACTAGCGGGGGGTAGGAGCACAGATACGCAGTATTTT. The rearrangement joins TRBV4-1 to TRBJ2-3; 13 nucleotides align to TRBD2. Germline V gives CDR1 MGHRA, CDR2 YSYEKL. This CDR3 spans 18 amino acids. With V trimmed by 2 bases and J by 0 bases, 5 bases remained unmatched.

This rearrangement joins TRBV7-2 to TRBJ1-2; 9 nucleotides match TRBD1. With V trimmed by 4 bases and J by 5 bases, 2 bases remained unmatched. This CDR3 has 13 residues. The V gene's germline CDR1 is SGHTA and CDR2 FQGNSA. The chain's CDR3 is CASSWTGEYGYTF. CDR3 bases: TGTGCCAGCAGCTGGACAGGGGAGTATGGCTACACCTTC. The variable domain in full, with the rest retrieved from reference TRBV7-2 and TRBJ1-2, is GAGVSQSPSNKVTEKGKDVELRCDPISGHTALYWYRQSLGQGLEFLIYFQGNSAPDKSGLPSDRFSAERTGGSVSTLTIQRTQQEDSAVYLCASSWTGEYGYTFGSGTRLTVV.